This is a list of T cell receptor beta chains from one sample in a study of blood T cell repertoires in COVID-19. Assay: immunoSEQ multiplex PCR; the TCRdb copy retains only in-frame clones and omits some. This table holds some 210,000 clones, 65% to 90% found once. The sample was PBMCs or T cells enriched from blood (not recorded which). Source of these receptors: a woman between 50 and 59 years old with acute COVID-19. Both conserved end residues are part of each CDR3. Fields, in order: CDR3 DNA, CDR3 protein, clone size, D gene, V gene, CDR3 length, J gene. D genes are given only for firm matches. The size field is filled for only some rows; it gives once, few, many or a size class.

cdr3_nt: TGTGCCAGCAGCTTGGCGGCGGGTGCCTCTAATGAAAAACTGTTTTTT; cdr3_aa: CASSLAAGASNEKLFF; clone_size: -; d_call: -; v_call: TRBV5-5; cdr3_length: 16; j_call: TRBJ1-4
cdr3_nt: TGTGCCAGCAGCCGCACGGGGGGGGTTACTGAAGCTTTCTTT; cdr3_aa: CASSRTGGVTEAFF; clone_size: -; d_call: -; v_call: TRBV11-3; cdr3_length: 14; j_call: TRBJ1-1
cdr3_nt: TGTGCCAGCAGTTCGGGGACAGGGACGCTCGGGCACACCATATATTTT; cdr3_aa: CASSSGTGTLGHTIYF; clone_size: once; d_call: TRBD1; v_call: TRBV11-3; cdr3_length: 16; j_call: TRBJ1-3
cdr3_nt: TGTGCCAGCAGTCGAACTAGCGGAGAGCAGTTCTTC; cdr3_aa: CASSRTSGEQFF; clone_size: once; d_call: TRBD2; v_call: TRBV6-5; cdr3_length: 12; j_call: TRBJ2-1
cdr3_nt: TGTGCCAGCAGCCAGACAGGGATCCAAGAGACCCAGTACTTC; cdr3_aa: CASSQTGIQETQYF; clone_size: -; d_call: TRBD1; v_call: TRBV7-2; cdr3_length: 14; j_call: TRBJ2-5
cdr3_nt: TGTGCCAGCAGCTTAAACAGGGGCTACTCTGGAAACACCATATATTTT; cdr3_aa: CASSLNRGYSGNTIYF; clone_size: few; d_call: TRBD1; v_call: TRBV7-6; cdr3_length: 16; j_call: TRBJ1-3
cdr3_nt: TGCAGTGCTCGACAGGGAGATACGCAGTATTTT; cdr3_aa: CSARQGDTQYF; clone_size: -; d_call: TRBD1; v_call: TRBV20-1; cdr3_length: 11; j_call: TRBJ2-3
cdr3_nt: TGTGCCAGCAGCTTAGGGAGGGCGGAGACCCAGTACTTC; cdr3_aa: CASSLGRAETQYF; clone_size: -; d_call: -; v_call: TRBV7-2; cdr3_length: 13; j_call: TRBJ2-5
cdr3_nt: TGTGCCAGTAGTAACCGCGGTGCATGGTATAACACTGAAGCTTTCTTT; cdr3_aa: CASSNRGAWYNTEAFF; clone_size: -; d_call: -; v_call: TRBV19; cdr3_length: 16; j_call: TRBJ1-1
cdr3_nt: TGTGCCAGCAGTTTATCGATGACTAGCGGGGGGAATGAGCAGTTCTTC; cdr3_aa: CASSLSMTSGGNEQFF; clone_size: few; d_call: TRBD2; v_call: TRBV27; cdr3_length: 16; j_call: TRBJ2-1
cdr3_nt: TGTGCCAGCAGCTTACAGTACATGAACACTGAAGCTTTCTTT; cdr3_aa: CASSLQYMNTEAFF; clone_size: -; d_call: -; v_call: TRBV5-5; cdr3_length: 14; j_call: TRBJ1-1
cdr3_nt: TGTGCCAGCTGGGCGGGACAGGGTAGGTGGAATGAGCAGTTCTTC; cdr3_aa: CASWAGQGRWNEQFF; clone_size: -; d_call: TRBD1; v_call: TRBV27; cdr3_length: 15; j_call: TRBJ2-1
cdr3_nt: TGCGCCAGCAGCTCGGACAGGGGCCAAGAGACCCAGTACTTC; cdr3_aa: CASSSDRGQETQYF; clone_size: -; d_call: TRBD1; v_call: TRBV4-3; cdr3_length: 14; j_call: TRBJ2-5
cdr3_nt: TGTGCCATCAGTGAGACAGGGCGGTTATACACCTTC; cdr3_aa: CAISETGRLYTF; clone_size: -; d_call: -; v_call: TRBV10-3; cdr3_length: 12; j_call: TRBJ1-2
cdr3_nt: TGTGCCTGGGGGACAGGGAACACTGAAGCTTTCTTT; cdr3_aa: CAWGTGNTEAFF; clone_size: -; d_call: TRBD1; v_call: TRBV30; cdr3_length: 12; j_call: TRBJ1-1
cdr3_nt: TGTGCCAGCAGTTACCGGGGAGGGGCAAACTACGAGCAGTACTTC; cdr3_aa: CASSYRGGANYEQYF; clone_size: -; d_call: TRBD2; v_call: TRBV6-2/TRBV6-3; cdr3_length: 15; j_call: TRBJ2-7
cdr3_nt: TGTGCCAGCAGCTTATCCAGGGTGAATGAAAAACTGTTTTTT; cdr3_aa: CASSLSRVNEKLFF; clone_size: -; d_call: -; v_call: TRBV7-2; cdr3_length: 14; j_call: TRBJ1-4
cdr3_nt: TGTGCCAGCTCAAGACAGGGTACCCAAGAGACCCAGTACTTC; cdr3_aa: CASSRQGTQETQYF; clone_size: -; d_call: TRBD1; v_call: TRBV18; cdr3_length: 14; j_call: TRBJ2-5
cdr3_nt: TGTGCCAGCAGCATAATAAGGGCCTGGCAGCTGAGCGGCACTGAAGCTTTCTTT; cdr3_aa: CASSIIRAWQLSGTEAFF; clone_size: -; d_call: -; v_call: TRBV6-2/TRBV6-3; cdr3_length: 18; j_call: TRBJ1-1
cdr3_nt: TGCAGTGCTAGTTTAGGGAGCCGGCCCCAGCATTTT; cdr3_aa: CSASLGSRPQHF; clone_size: -; d_call: -; v_call: TRBV20-1; cdr3_length: 12; j_call: TRBJ1-5
cdr3_nt: TGTGCCAGCAGCGGACAGGGGGCTGGGTTTAACTATGGCTACACCTTC; cdr3_aa: CASSGQGAGFNYGYTF; clone_size: -; d_call: TRBD1; v_call: TRBV7-2; cdr3_length: 16; j_call: TRBJ1-2
cdr3_nt: TGTGCCAGCAGCTTAGTTACGAGCGGGGGGCACTTACACAATGAGCAGTTCTTC; cdr3_aa: CASSLVTSGGHLHNEQFF; clone_size: -; d_call: TRBD2; v_call: TRBV7-9; cdr3_length: 18; j_call: TRBJ2-1
cdr3_nt: TGCGCCAGCAGCCCTGCGGCCGGGACAGGGGTCTACGAGCAGTACTTC; cdr3_aa: CASSPAAGTGVYEQYF; clone_size: -; d_call: TRBD1; v_call: TRBV5-1; cdr3_length: 16; j_call: TRBJ2-7
cdr3_nt: TGTGCCAGTAGTAGTGAAGGAAAAGGGGGAAACTACGAGCAGTACTTC; cdr3_aa: CASSSEGKGGNYEQYF; clone_size: -; d_call: -; v_call: TRBV19; cdr3_length: 16; j_call: TRBJ2-7
cdr3_nt: TGTGCCAGCAGTCCACTATCTAATAGCAATCAGCCCCAGCATTTT; cdr3_aa: CASSPLSNSNQPQHF; clone_size: few; d_call: -; v_call: TRBV6-5; cdr3_length: 15; j_call: TRBJ1-5
cdr3_nt: TGTGCCAGCAGCCTACCTGCAGGGGGCTACGAGCAGTACTTC; cdr3_aa: CASSLPAGGYEQYF; clone_size: once; d_call: TRBD1; v_call: TRBV5-6; cdr3_length: 14; j_call: TRBJ2-7
cdr3_nt: TGTGCCACCAGGGACAGGGGAAGCACAGATACGCAGTATTTT; cdr3_aa: CATRDRGSTDTQYF; clone_size: -; d_call: TRBD1; v_call: TRBV15; cdr3_length: 14; j_call: TRBJ2-3
cdr3_nt: TGTGCCAGCAGTTACCTGTTGGAAGGGGATCAGCCCCAGCATTTT; cdr3_aa: CASSYLLEGDQPQHF; clone_size: -; d_call: -; v_call: TRBV6-5; cdr3_length: 15; j_call: TRBJ1-5
cdr3_nt: TGCGCCAGCAGCCGAGGGACTGGCCAAGAGACCCAGTACTTC; cdr3_aa: CASSRGTGQETQYF; clone_size: -; d_call: -; v_call: TRBV4-1; cdr3_length: 14; j_call: TRBJ2-5
cdr3_nt: TGTGCCAGCAGCCAGTACCCTTACAGACAGGGAGACGGCTACACCTTC; cdr3_aa: CASSQYPYRQGDGYTF; clone_size: once; d_call: TRBD1; v_call: TRBV3-1/TRBV3-2; cdr3_length: 16; j_call: TRBJ1-2
cdr3_nt: TGTGCCAGCAGCCGCTCTTGGGGAGAAAGCACAGATACGCAGTATTTT; cdr3_aa: CASSRSWGESTDTQYF; clone_size: -; d_call: -; v_call: TRBV7-2; cdr3_length: 16; j_call: TRBJ2-3
cdr3_nt: TGCGCCAGCAGCCAAGTCCCCGGACTAGCGGATACTAGCACAGATACGCAGTATTTT; cdr3_aa: CASSQVPGLADTSTDTQYF; clone_size: once; d_call: TRBD2; v_call: TRBV4-1; cdr3_length: 19; j_call: TRBJ2-3
cdr3_nt: TGTGCCAGCAGCCCCTCGGTCCTCTATCCGCAGTACTTC; cdr3_aa: CASSPSVLYPQYF; clone_size: -; d_call: -; v_call: TRBV6-2/TRBV6-3; cdr3_length: 13; j_call: TRBJ2-7
cdr3_nt: TGTGCCAGCTCGCAGGGGACAGGGGGCACAGATACGCAGTATTTT; cdr3_aa: CASSQGTGGTDTQYF; clone_size: once; d_call: TRBD1; v_call: TRBV18; cdr3_length: 15; j_call: TRBJ2-3
cdr3_nt: TGTGCCAGCAGCCTTAACATGGGAGCGCCAGGTACGCAGTATTTT; cdr3_aa: CASSLNMGAPGTQYF; clone_size: once; d_call: -; v_call: TRBV7-9; cdr3_length: 15; j_call: TRBJ2-3
cdr3_nt: TGTGCCAGCAGCCCCGGCGGTAGCGGGAGTTACGAGCAGTACTTC; cdr3_aa: CASSPGGSGSYEQYF; clone_size: -; d_call: TRBD2; v_call: TRBV7-2; cdr3_length: 15; j_call: TRBJ2-7
cdr3_nt: TGTGCCAGCCGCCCCGGGGGAAGGGGGAACACTGAAGCTTTCTTT; cdr3_aa: CASRPGGRGNTEAFF; clone_size: few; d_call: -; v_call: TRBV25-1; cdr3_length: 15; j_call: TRBJ1-1
cdr3_nt: TGTGCCAGCAGCTTAGTCGCAGGCTCTGGAAACACCATATATTTT; cdr3_aa: CASSLVAGSGNTIYF; clone_size: -; d_call: -; v_call: TRBV7-2; cdr3_length: 15; j_call: TRBJ1-3
cdr3_nt: TGTGCCAGTACTAATCCCAGGGGGCGGAACACCGGGGAGCTGTTTTTT; cdr3_aa: CASTNPRGRNTGELFF; clone_size: medium-sized; d_call: TRBD1; v_call: TRBV19; cdr3_length: 16; j_call: TRBJ2-2
cdr3_nt: TGTGCCAGCAGTGATCGCAGGGCAAATGAGCAGTTCTTC; cdr3_aa: CASSDRRANEQFF; clone_size: -; d_call: -; v_call: TRBV2; cdr3_length: 13; j_call: TRBJ2-1
cdr3_nt: TGTGCCAGCAGCCAACCGGGGGATTATAGCAATCAGCCCCAGCATTTT; cdr3_aa: CASSQPGDYSNQPQHF; clone_size: -; d_call: -; v_call: TRBV6-2/TRBV6-3; cdr3_length: 16; j_call: TRBJ1-5
cdr3_nt: TGTGCCAGCAGCTTGAACAGGGGGCAAAGGGATGGCTACACCTTC; cdr3_aa: CASSLNRGQRDGYTF; clone_size: -; d_call: TRBD1; v_call: TRBV7-2; cdr3_length: 15; j_call: TRBJ1-2
cdr3_nt: TGTGCCAGCAGCTTAAGACAGGGCGAAAACTACGAGCAGTACTTC; cdr3_aa: CASSLRQGENYEQYF; clone_size: few; d_call: TRBD1; v_call: TRBV7-7; cdr3_length: 15; j_call: TRBJ2-7
cdr3_nt: TGTGCCTGGAAGGGACAACTCTACAGCTATGGCTACACCTTC; cdr3_aa: CAWKGQLYSYGYTF; clone_size: -; d_call: -; v_call: TRBV30; cdr3_length: 14; j_call: TRBJ1-2
cdr3_nt: TGTGCCAGCTCACCACCGGGACAGGGGGTCTCGAACACTGAAGCTTTCTTT; cdr3_aa: CASSPPGQGVSNTEAFF; clone_size: -; d_call: TRBD1; v_call: TRBV18; cdr3_length: 17; j_call: TRBJ1-1
cdr3_nt: TGTGCCAGCAGCTTAGGAACAGGGACCACTAATGAAAAACTGTTTTTT; cdr3_aa: CASSLGTGTTNEKLFF; clone_size: -; d_call: -; v_call: TRBV7-2; cdr3_length: 16; j_call: TRBJ1-4
cdr3_nt: TGTGCCAGCGAGAAGGCAGGGGGCGAAAAGATTGGCTACACCTTC; cdr3_aa: CASEKAGGEKIGYTF; clone_size: once; d_call: TRBD1; v_call: TRBV28; cdr3_length: 15; j_call: TRBJ1-2
cdr3_nt: TGCGCCAGCAGCTTGCCAAGTACAGGGGTCGAAAAACTGTTTTTT; cdr3_aa: CASSLPSTGVEKLFF; clone_size: -; d_call: TRBD1; v_call: TRBV5-1; cdr3_length: 15; j_call: TRBJ1-4